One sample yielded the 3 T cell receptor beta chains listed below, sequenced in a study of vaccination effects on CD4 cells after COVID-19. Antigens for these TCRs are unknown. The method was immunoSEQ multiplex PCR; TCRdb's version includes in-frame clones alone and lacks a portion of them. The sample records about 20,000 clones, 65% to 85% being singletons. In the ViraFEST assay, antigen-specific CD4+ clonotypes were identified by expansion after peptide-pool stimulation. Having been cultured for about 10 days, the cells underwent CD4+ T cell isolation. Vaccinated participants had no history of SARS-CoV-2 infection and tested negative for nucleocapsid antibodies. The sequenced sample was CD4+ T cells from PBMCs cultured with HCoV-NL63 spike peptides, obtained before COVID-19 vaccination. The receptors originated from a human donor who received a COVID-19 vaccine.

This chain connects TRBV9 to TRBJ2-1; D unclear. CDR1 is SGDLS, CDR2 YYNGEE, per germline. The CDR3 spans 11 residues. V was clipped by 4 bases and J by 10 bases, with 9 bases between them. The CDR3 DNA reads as TGTGCCAGCAGCCCTCTCCGGGAGCAGTTCTTC. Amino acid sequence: CASSPLREQFF.

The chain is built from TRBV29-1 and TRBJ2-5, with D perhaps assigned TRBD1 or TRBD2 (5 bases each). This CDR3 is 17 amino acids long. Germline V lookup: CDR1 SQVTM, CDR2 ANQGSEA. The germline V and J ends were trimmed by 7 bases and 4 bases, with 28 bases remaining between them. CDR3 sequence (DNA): TGCAGCGGTGCAATTATTACCGGGACCCAGCTTCGAGAGACCCAGTACTTC. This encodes CSGAIITGTQLRETQYF.

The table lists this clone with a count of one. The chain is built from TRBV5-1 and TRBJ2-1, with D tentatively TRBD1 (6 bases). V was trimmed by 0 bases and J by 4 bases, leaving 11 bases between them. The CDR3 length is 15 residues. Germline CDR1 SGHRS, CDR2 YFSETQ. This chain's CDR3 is CASSLEGVGYNEQFF. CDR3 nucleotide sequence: TGCGCCAGCAGCTTGGAGGGGGTTGGGTACAATGAGCAGTTCTTC.